Below, 14 T cell receptor beta chains from the same sample are listed, as sequenced in a study of identical twins. TCRdb reprocessed the 5' RACE reads with MiXCR, giving one entry per CDR3 protein. Of approximately 1.8 million distinct CDR3 sequences listed, about 32% were seen once; the top ten hold approximately 0.29%. Sequenced input: cord blood. The origin of the receptors is a newborn girl in good health.

V and J are TRBV20-1 and TRBJ1-1, with 10 bases that match TRBD1. V gave up 6 bases and J gave up 4 bases; unmatched junction bases: 5. Germline-derived CDR1 and CDR2 are DFQATT and SNEGSKA (reference sequence). The CDR3 is 13 residues long. The CDR3 nucleotides read TGCAGTGCAGACAGGGGGCAGAGCACTGAAGCTTTCTTT. Protein product: CSADRGQSTEAFF.

This clonotype has more than one count but fewer than ten. CDR3 in DNA: TGCGCCAGCGGGCCCGGACAGGGAGTAGATACGCAGTATTTT. Amino acids: CASGPGQGVDTQYF. The chain links TRBV5-1 to TRBJ2-3; TRBD1 matches at 8 bases. After removal of 7 bases from V and 5 bases from J, the junction contained 9 bases not matched to a gene. Germline CDR1 is SGHRS and CDR2 is YFSETQ. The CDR3 extends over 14 amino acids.

The V and J genes are TRBV7-2 and TRBJ1-6; possible D gene TRBD1, 5 bases. Germline-derived CDR1 and CDR2 are SGHTA and FQGNSA. V lost 1 base, J lost 7 bases, and 14 bases lay in between. This CDR3 has 16 amino acids. CDR3 nucleotide sequence: TGTGCCAGCAGCTTAGACGGGCGGGGCCCCAATTCACCCCTCCACTTT. This codes for CASSLDGRGPNSPLHF.

This clonotype was recorded a few times. V gene TRBV10-3 combines with J gene TRBJ2-3; D call uncertain. Germline CDR1 ENHRY, CDR2 SYGVKD. Trimming left V 0 bases short and J 6 bases short, with 7 bases between. This CDR3 has 13 residues. The CDR3 here is CAISESARDTQYF. In nucleotides, the CDR3 is TGTGCCATCAGTGAGTCGGCGAGGGATACGCAGTATTTT.

The chain carries TRBV3-1 and TRBJ2-7; a possible D gene is TRBD2 (7 bases). The V gene lost 6 bases and the J gene lost 7 bases, with 19 bases spanning the gap. CDR3 length equals 14 residues. CDR1 is LGHDT, CDR2 YNNKEL, per germline (reference sequence). The CDR3 bases are TGTGCCAGCAGTCCAAGGTCGGGGGGCCGGGAGCAGTACTTC. It specifies CASSPRSGGREQYF.

The chain has TRBV29-1 and TRBJ2-3; D could derive from TRBD1 or TRBD2 (7 bases each). V lost 3 bases to trimming and J lost 0 bases, with 10 bases between them. CDR1 and CDR2 from the germline V gene are SQVTM and ANQGSEA. This CDR3 spans 14 amino acids. The CDR3 region is CSVDQGGSTDTQYF. CDR3 nucleotide sequence: TGCAGCGTTGATCAGGGGGGGAGCACAGATACGCAGTATTTT.

With regard to this clonotype: Without the conserved terminal phenylalanine or tryptophan, this CDR3 likely stems from a read error. This chain links TRBV5-1 with TRBJ2-7; no clear D. The germline V gene encodes CDR1 SGHRS and CDR2 YFSETQ. The CDR3 extends over 13 amino acids. With 5 bases removed from V and 0 bases from J, the gap between germline ends came to 9 bases. The DNA of the CDR3 is TGCGCCAGCAGAGTGCCTAGCTCCTACGAGCAGTACTTA. The encoded protein is CASRVPSSYEQYL.

The rearrangement uses TRBV10-2 and TRBJ2-5, with TRBD2 matching over 7 bases. Germline trimming cut 7 bases from V and 2 bases from J; bases unmatched to any gene: 7. Germline lookup yields CDR1 WSHSY and CDR2 SAAADI. The CDR3 length is 14 residues. The CDR3 DNA is TGCGCCAGCACACCGACTAGCCTGCAAGAGACCCAGTACTTC. It specifies CASTPTSLQETQYF.

This clonotype was detected only a few times. The chain couples TRBV3-1 to TRBJ2-7; TRBD2 matches at 7 bases. V lost 4 bases and J lost 0; bases outside the gene matches: 6. The germline CDR1 and CDR2 sequences are LGHDT and YNNKEL (reference sequence). CDR3 length: 15 residues. As DNA, the CDR3 is TGTGCCAGCAGCCCAAGCGGGGTTAGCTCCTACGAGCAGTACTTC. Protein: CASSPSGVSSYEQYF.

This clonotype showed up many times. The gene calls are TRBV20-1 and TRBJ2-3; D ambiguous. CDR1 DFQATT and CDR2 SNEGSKA come from the germline V gene (reference sequence). Trimming stripped 2 bases from V and 8 bases from J, with 11 bases between. The CDR3 loop spans 12 amino acids. The CDR3 DNA sequence: TGCAGTGCTAGACTGCCCCGGAGTACGCAGTATTTT. Encoded protein: CSARLPRSTQYF.

The rearrangement uses TRBV4-1 and TRBJ2-3; the D is unclear. V dropped 0 bases and J dropped 2 bases, with 9 bases sitting between them. Germline values: CDR1 MGHRA, CDR2 YSYEKL. The CDR3 has 15 amino acids. The CDR3 bases are TGCGCCAGCAGCCAAGACGCAGGCCCCACAGATACGCAGTATTTT. Residues: CASSQDAGPTDTQYF.

The CDR3 region is CSARVRTYTGELFF. CDR3 nucleotides: TGCAGTGCTAGAGTTAGGACTTACACCGGGGAGCTGTTTTTT. The chain employs TRBV20-1 and TRBJ2-2, with a tentative D call TRBD2 (5 bases). The V end was cut by 1 base, the J end by 3 bases, with 9 bases between. The germline gives CDR1 DFQATT, CDR2 SNEGSKA (reference sequence). This CDR3 region has 14 residues.

Turning to this clonotype: A far larger clone is one nucleotide away, so this likely arose from a read error. The rearrangement uses TRBV28 and TRBJ2-5; TRBD2 aligns across 7 bases. The end of the DNA is better explained by TRBJ2-7, so the J call may be wrong. Germline CDR1 reads MDHEN; CDR2 reads SYDVKM. This CDR3 is built from 13 residues. The CDR3 here is CASSLTSADEQYF. CDR3 bases: TGTGCCAGCAGTTTAACTAGCGCCGACGAGCAGTACTTC.

This clonotype was counted between two and nine times. The rearrangement joins TRBV20-1 to TRBJ2-1; D could derive from TRBD1 or TRBD2 (5 bases each). V was cut by 2 bases and J by 2 bases, with 13 bases left in between. From germline, CDR1 is DFQATT and CDR2 SNEGSKA (reference sequence). This CDR3 comprises 15 residues. Here the CDR3 reads CSARLAWGTYNEQFF. CDR3 DNA: TGCAGTGCTAGACTAGCTTGGGGGACCTACAATGAGCAGTTCTTC.